Below, 15 T cell receptor beta chains from the same sample are listed, as sequenced in a study of blood T cells in healthy people across ages. Combining a sample-barcoded 5' primer with a J-beta primer mix, a second PCR ran for roughly 6 to 12 cycles. Using its own MiXCR run on the 5' RACE reads, TCRdb lists one record per CDR3 protein. The table includes around 900,000 distinct CDR3 sequences, just over 50% detected once. Input material: blood. The receptors were gathered from a woman aged 60-75 years in good health.

This chain uses TRBV6-1 with TRBJ2-2, with TRBD2 as a possible D gene (6 bases). The CDR3 is 14 amino acids. The germline V gene has CDR1 MNHNS and CDR2 SASEGT. V lost 0 bases and J 7 bases, leaving 9 bases between the germline ends. In DNA form, the CDR3 reads TGTGCCAGCAGTGAAGCGCGGGGTCACGGGGAGCTGTTTTTT. It is translated as CASSEARGHGELFF.

The V gene is TRBV15, the J gene TRBJ1-4; D unclear. Trimming cost V 3 bases and J 5 bases, with 7 bases left between them. The CDR3 covers 13 residues. The V gene's germline CDR1 is LNHNV and CDR2 YYDKDF (reference sequence). The CDR3 nucleotides are TGTGCCACCAGCAGTGGAGTCAATGAAAAACTGTTTTTT. Residues: CATSSGVNEKLFF.

This sequence joins TRBV5-1 and TRBJ2-1; TRBD1 aligns across 9 bases. Unmatched junction bases numbered 7, after V lost 2 bases and J lost 1 base. The V gene's germline CDR1 is SGHRS and CDR2 YFSETQ. The CDR3 consists of 17 residues. The DNA of the CDR3 is TGCGCCAGCAGCTTACTGCCCGGGACAGGGTCCTACAATGAGCAGTTCTTC. This sequence encodes CASSLLPGTGSYNEQFF.

The chain joins TRBV24-1 to TRBJ2-4, with D possibly matching TRBD1 (6 bases). The J call may be incorrect, as the DNA end agrees better with TRBJ2-5. The germline gives CDR1 KGHDR, CDR2 SFDVKD. This CDR3 spans 14 amino acids. Written as DNA, the CDR3 is TGTGCCACCAAGGTAACAGGGCGAGGAGAGACCCAGTACTTC. Encoded protein: CATKVTGRGETQYF.

The genes are TRBV7-2 and TRBJ2-1; possible D gene TRBD1, 7 bases. Trimming removed 2 bases from V and 8 bases from J, with 16 bases in between. Germline V gene data show CDR1 as SGHTA and CDR2 as FQGNSA. This CDR3 region has 15 residues. The CDR3 loop reads CASSLLTGEAYEQFF. In DNA form, the CDR3 reads TGTGCCAGCAGCTTATTAACAGGGGAGGCCTATGAGCAGTTCTTC.

The V gene is TRBV7-9, the J gene TRBJ2-3; 13 nucleotides match TRBD2. The V and J ends lost 3 bases and 4 bases, in that order; junction bases with no gene match: 4. The CDR3 spans 16 residues. The V gene's germline CDR1 is SEHNR and CDR2 FQNEAQ (reference sequence). The CDR3 here is CASSFRGTSGADTQYF. The CDR3 DNA follows: TGTGCCAGCAGCTTTAGAGGGACTAGCGGGGCAGATACGCAGTATTTT.

The chain uses TRBV19 and TRBJ1-4; maybe TRBD1 (6 bases). CDR3 length: 14 amino acids. Germline CDR1 reads LNHDA; CDR2 reads SQIVND (reference sequence). The V gene lost 6 bases and the J gene lost 5 bases, with 13 bases spanning the gap. Written as DNA, the CDR3 is TGTGCCAGTAGCCCGGGACACCCAAATGAAAAACTGTTTTTT. This translates into CASSPGHPNEKLFF.

V and J are TRBV3-1 and TRBJ2-7, with 8 positions matching TRBD1. V was clipped by 4 bases and J by 7 bases; unmatched bases: 15. The CDR3 has 16 amino acids. CDR1 and CDR2 from the germline V gene are LGHDT and YNNKEL (reference sequence). As DNA, the CDR3 is TGTGCCAGCAGCCCAGCCCCTGACAGGGGCTCCGGGGAGCAGTACTTC. Protein: CASSPAPDRGSGEQYF.

The chain uses TRBV20-1 and TRBJ2-4; 9 nucleotides agree with TRBD2. The J call is in doubt because the DNA end fits TRBJ2-7 better. Germline-derived CDR1 and CDR2 are DFQATT and SNEGSKA (reference sequence). The CDR3 is 15 amino acids. The CDR3 loop is CSARGVGLAPYEQYF. CDR3 in DNA: TGCAGTGCTAGAGGGGTGGGACTAGCACCATACGAGCAGTACTTC.

V and J are TRBV5-6 and TRBJ2-7, with a weak D call TRBD2 (6 bases). This CDR3 spans 15 amino acids. V was trimmed by 4 bases and J by 5 bases, leaving 19 bases between them. The V gene's germline CDR1 is SGHDT and CDR2 YYEEEE. CDR3 protein: CASSDMGGMHDEQYF. DNA of the CDR3: TGTGCCAGCAGCGATATGGGGGGAATGCACGACGAGCAGTACTTC.

This clonotype occurred many times. The chain couples TRBV6-5 to TRBJ1-1; D uncertain. Germline CDR1 is MNHEY and CDR2 is SVGAGI. CDR3 length: 13 amino acids. V shed 0 bases and J shed 0 bases, with 2 bases lying between them. This CDR3 is CASSYSLNTEAFF. CDR3 sequence (DNA): TGTGCCAGCAGTTACTCTTTGAACACTGAAGCTTTCTTT.

The table lists this clonotype with a few counts. The chain combines TRBV4-3 with TRBJ2-7; TRBD1 is a possible D gene (5 bases). Trimming cost V 0 bases and J 3 bases, with 12 bases left between them. The V gene's germline CDR1 is LGHNA and CDR2 YSLEER. CDR3 length: 15 amino acids. The CDR3 is CASSQDVGVGYEQYF. The CDR3 nucleotides are TGCGCCAGCAGCCAAGATGTAGGGGTGGGCTACGAGCAGTACTTC.

This clonotype occurred many times. The V gene is TRBV29-1, the J gene TRBJ1-4, with 8 bases aligning to TRBD1. Trimming cost V 5 bases and J 7 bases; bases outside gene matches: 6. Germline V gene sequence: CDR1 SQVTM, CDR2 ANQGSEA. This CDR3 contains 13 residues. The CDR3 sequence: CSVQGAEGEKLFF. The CDR3 DNA is TGCAGCGTTCAGGGGGCAGAGGGTGAAAAACTGTTTTTT. The variable domain in full, with the rest retrieved from reference TRBV29-1 and TRBJ1-4, is SAVISQKPSRDICQRGTSLTIQCQVDSQVTMMFWYRQQPGQSLTLIATANQGSEATYESGFVIDKFPISRPNLTFSTLTVSNMSPEDSSIYLCSVQGAEGEKLFFGSGTQLSVL.

The sample holds one count of this clonotype. At one of its ends the junction is not consistent with the germline gene, which may arise from a read error. The DNA for the CDR3 is TGTGTCAGCACCTCGAACACAGATACGCAGTATTTT. Translated, it gives CVSTSNTDTQYF. This rearrangement joins TRBV12-3 or TRBV12-4 to TRBJ2-3; D ambiguous. CDR3 size: 12 residues.

This clonotype was detected only a few times. The chain employs TRBV6-4 and TRBJ2-7; 7 nucleotides agree with TRBD1. Trimming cost V 7 bases and J 3 bases; bases outside gene matches: 15. The CDR3 extends over 16 amino acids. CDR1 and CDR2 from the germline V gene are MRHNA and SNTAGT. The CDR3 DNA reads TGTGCCAGCATCAGACTCGGAAGGGACAGAATCTACGAGCAGTACTTC. Protein product: CASIRLGRDRIYEQYF.